A single sample gave rise to the 23 T cell receptor beta chains below, sequenced in a study of blood T cell repertoires in COVID-19. Here immunoSEQ multiplex PCR was the method, and the copy in TCRdb shows in-frame clones only, minus some. The data hold about 65,000 clones, with over 85% observed a single time. Sequences were obtained from peripheral blood. The receptors come from a man between 65 and 80 years old with active COVID-19.

The chain is built from TRBV5-1 and TRBJ2-7; D may be TRBD2 (6 bases). The CDR3 length is 14 residues. Germline V lookup: CDR1 SGHRS, CDR2 YFSETQ. V shed 4 bases and J shed 0 bases, with 11 bases lying between them. The CDR3 bases are TGCGCCAGCAGCCCGGACGGGGGCTCCTACGAGCAGTACGTC. This codes for CASSPDGGSYEQYV.

DNA of the CDR3: TGTGCCAGCAGCCCAAGGACTTCAAGGCCTTTGAACAATGAGCAGTTCTTC. This codes for CASSPRTSRPLNNEQFF. The V and J genes are TRBV7-6 and TRBJ2-1, with D maybe TRBD2 (5 bases). The CDR3 is 17 residues long. Trimming left V 5 bases short and J 5 bases short, with 22 bases between. Looked up from germline, CDR1 is SGHVS and CDR2 is FNYEAQ. The full variable domain, rest sourced from reference TRBV7-6 and TRBJ2-1, is GAGVSQSPRYKVTKRGQDVALRCDPISGHVSLYWYRQALGQGPEFLTYFNYEAQQDKSGLPNDRFSAERPEGSISTLTIQRTEQRDSAMYRCASSPRTSRPLNNEQFFGPGTRLTVL.

The table lists this clone with a count of one. V is TRBV5-1 and J is TRBJ1-1, with D possibly matching TRBD1 (6 bases). Germline values: CDR1 SGHRS, CDR2 YFSETQ. The V gene lost 0 bases and the J gene lost 2 bases, with 8 bases spanning the gap. The CDR3 spans 14 residues. In nucleotides, the CDR3 is TGCGCCAGCAGCTTGGCTGGGGGCAACACTGAAGCTTTCTTT. Protein sequence: CASSLAGGNTEAFF.

The rearrangement uses TRBV25-1 and TRBJ1-2; 12 bases are shared with TRBD1. J gave up 3 bases and V 3 bases, and 2 bases lay outside the gene matches. Germline V lookup: CDR1 MGHDK, CDR2 SYGVNS. The CDR3 is 15 amino acids. The CDR3 nucleotides are TGTGCCAGCAGTGATGGGACAGGGGGCGACTATGGCTACACCTTC. Protein sequence: CASSDGTGGDYGYTF.

Worth noting for this clone: The same CDR3 also results from other DNA sequences found in this sample. The chain joins TRBV5-6 to TRBJ2-1; D gene unclear. The CDR3 runs 13 residues. The V gene lost 0 bases and the J gene lost 7 bases, with 8 bases spanning the gap. Germline V gene sequence: CDR1 SGHDT, CDR2 YYEEEE. The DNA for the CDR3 is TGTGCCAGCAGCTTGGTAGGCGGTAATGAGCAGTTCTTC. This translates into CASSLVGGNEQFF.

V is TRBV6-5 and J is TRBJ1-2; a weak D match, TRBD1 (5 bases). The CDR3 is 15 amino acids. Trimming removed 5 bases from V and 8 bases from J, with 21 bases in between. CDR1 and CDR2 (germline): MNHEY, SVGAGI. In nucleotides, the CDR3 is TGTGCCAGCAGTCCAGGATGGCGGGGGTCGGAGGGCTACACCTTC. This codes for CASSPGWRGSEGYTF.

This clone occurred once. V gene TRBV2 combines with J gene TRBJ2-3; 10 bases match TRBD1. V trimming: 6 bases; J trimming: 0 bases; junction bases outside the gene matches: 3. The CDR3 runs to 15 residues. From germline, CDR1 is SNHLY and CDR2 FYNNEI. CDR3 DNA sequence: TGTGCCAGCAGAGACAGGGGGCCTAGCACAGATACGCAGTATTTT. This sequence encodes CASRDRGPSTDTQYF.

The V gene is TRBV7-2, the J gene TRBJ2-7; D gene uncertain. The CDR3 sequence is 13 residues long. Per germline, CDR1 SGHTA and CDR2 FQGNSA. V lost 1 base and J 6 bases, leaving 10 bases between the germline ends. The CDR3 bases are TGTGCCAGCAGCTTAGATTTCCCGTCCGAGCAGTACTTC. This sequence encodes CASSLDFPSEQYF.

V and J are TRBV5-5 and TRBJ1-6, with 12 nucleotides matching TRBD1. The V and J ends lost 4 bases and 6 bases, in that order; junction bases with no gene match: 11. Germline V gives CDR1 SGHKS, CDR2 YYEKEE (reference sequence). CDR3 length equals 18 residues. CDR3 coding DNA: TGTGCCAGCAGCCGCGCCGGGGGACAGGGGGCTGGTAATTCACCCCTCCACTTT. Protein sequence: CASSRAGGQGAGNSPLHF.

Only one count was recorded for this clone. V and J are TRBV9 and TRBJ1-4; a weak D match, TRBD1 (5 bases). V was shortened by 3 bases and J by 7 bases, with 16 bases between the two germline ends. The length of the CDR3 is 15 residues. The V gene's germline CDR1 is SGDLS and CDR2 YYNGEE. CDR3 bases: TGTGCCAGCAGCGCACTACCAGCCCAGGGTGAAAAACTGTTTTTT. It encodes CASSALPAQGEKLFF.

V is TRBV6-2 or TRBV6-3 and J is TRBJ2-5; D unresolved. Germline CDR1 reads MNHEY; CDR2 reads SVGEGT. The CDR3 loop spans 14 amino acids. V lost 2 bases and J lost 6, with 13 bases in between. The CDR3, as DNA: TGTGCCAGCAGTTACGGCGTCGGGTGGCAGACCCAGTACTTC. It codes for CASSYGVGWQTQYF.

V gene TRBV24-1 combines with J gene TRBJ1-1; TRBD1 is a possible D gene (6 bases). Germline loops: CDR1 KGHDR, CDR2 SFDVKD. V lost 4 bases and J 4 bases, leaving 12 bases between the germline ends. This CDR3 has 14 amino acids. CDR3 protein: CATSESGASTEAFF. The CDR3 nucleotides read TGTGCCACCAGTGAGTCAGGGGCGTCCACTGAAGCTTTCTTT.

J is TRBJ2-2 and V is TRBV10-3; 8 bases are shared with TRBD1. The CDR3 sequence is 13 residues long. Germline trimming cut 11 bases from V and 6 bases from J; bases unmatched to any gene: 8. The germline CDR1 and CDR2 sequences are ENHRY and SYGVKD. The CDR3 DNA reads TGTGCCTCCCAGACAGGGGTCCCCGGGGAGCTGTTTTTT. Amino acid sequence: CASQTGVPGELFF.

The rearrangement links TRBV4-3 to TRBJ1-2; no clear D gene. The CDR3 runs 14 residues. Per germline, CDR1 LGHNA and CDR2 YSLEER. The V end was cut by 0 bases, the J end by 3 bases, with 8 bases between. The CDR3 loop is CASSQDGQYYGYTF. The CDR3 region has the DNA TGCGCCAGCAGCCAAGATGGCCAGTACTATGGCTACACCTTC.

This chain connects TRBV6-5 to TRBJ2-5; 10 nucleotides line up with TRBD1. V gave up 5 bases and J gave up 2 bases; unmatched junction bases: 2. The CDR3 is made up of 14 amino acids. CDR1 is MNHEY and CDR2 is SVGAGI in the germline V gene. The CDR3 coding sequence is TGTGCCAGCAGTCAGGACAGGGGGCAAGAGACCCAGTACTTC. Protein product: CASSQDRGQETQYF.

The chain carries TRBV19 and TRBJ2-7; 8 positions match TRBD1. V was pared by 6 bases and J by 5 bases, with 12 bases of the junction left unmatched. The CDR3 contains 15 residues. Germline V gene sequence: CDR1 LNHDA, CDR2 SQIVND (reference sequence). CDR3 DNA: TGTGCCAGTAGCCGAACAGGGGGGTCGTACCACGAGCAGTACTTC. Translating gives CASSRTGGSYHEQYF. Using reference TRBV19 and TRBJ2-7 for the parts outside the CDR3, the full variable domain is DGGITQSPKYLFRKEGQNVTLSCEQNLNHDAMYWYRQDPGQGLRLIYYSQIVNDFQKGDIAEGYSVSREKKESFPLTVTSAQKNPTAFYLCASSRTGGSYHEQYFGPGTRLTVT.

This clone was counted once. The chain combines TRBV7-2 with TRBJ1-2, with 10 nucleotides matching TRBD1. In germline, CDR1 is SGHTA, CDR2 FQGNSA. This CDR3 comprises 17 residues. J gave up 6 bases and V 5 bases, and 15 bases lay outside the gene matches. The CDR3, as DNA: TGTGCCAGCAGCCCGGTTGTTTCGCGGACAGGGGGAAATGGCTACACCTTC. Residues: CASSPVVSRTGGNGYTF. Variable domain in full (rest from reference TRBV7-2 and TRBJ1-2): GAGVSQSPSNKVTEKGKDVELRCDPISGHTALYWYRQSLGQGLEFLIYFQGNSAPDKSGLPSDRFSAERTGGSVSTLTIQRTQQEDSAVYLCASSPVVSRTGGNGYTFGSGTRLTVV.

This sequence joins TRBV29-1 and TRBJ1-1, with 8 nucleotides matching TRBD1. Unmatched junction bases numbered 6, after V lost 4 bases and J lost 5 bases. This CDR3 is built from 13 residues. CDR1 SQVTM and CDR2 ANQGSEA come from the germline V gene. In DNA form, the CDR3 reads TGCAGCGTTGTGGCAGGGGGCTTTACTGAAGCTTTCTTT. This gives the protein CSVVAGGFTEAFF.

The chain carries TRBV6-5 and TRBJ1-3; D is unresolved. This CDR3 has 14 residues. V lost 4 bases, J lost 0 bases, and 7 bases lay in between. CDR1 and CDR2 from the germline V gene are MNHEY and SVGAGI. The CDR3 spells CASSSTPSGNTIYF. The DNA for the CDR3 is TGTGCCAGCAGTTCCACACCCTCTGGAAACACCATATATTTT.

J is TRBJ1-1 and V is TRBV28; TRBD1 matches 11 bases. V lost 6 bases, J lost 3 bases, and 0 bases stayed unmatched. Germline values: CDR1 MDHEN, CDR2 SYDVKM. The CDR3 is 13 amino acids. CDR3 in amino acids: CASRGQGDTEAFF. As DNA, the CDR3 is TGTGCCAGCAGGGGACAGGGGGACACTGAAGCTTTCTTT.

This clone occurred a few times. This rearrangement joins TRBV11-2 to TRBJ1-6; 7 bases align to TRBD1. Trimming removed 4 bases from V and 9 bases from J; junction bases left unmatched: 6. The germline V gene has CDR1 SGHAT and CDR2 FQNNGV. The CDR3 loop spans 14 amino acids. As DNA, the CDR3 is TGTGCCAGCAGCTGGACAGGCGAGGGTTCACCCCTCCACTTT. Translating it yields CASSWTGEGSPLHF.

The genes are TRBV6-4 and TRBJ1-1; TRBD1 is a possible D gene (5 bases). This CDR3 comprises 13 residues. Trimming stripped 6 bases from V and 8 bases from J, with 16 bases between. Looked up from germline, CDR1 is MRHNA and CDR2 is SNTAGT. In DNA form, the CDR3 reads TGTGCCAGCAGCGAAAACGGGGGACTGGAAGCTTTCTTT. Amino acid sequence: CASSENGGLEAFF.

J is TRBJ2-7 and V is TRBV28, with unresolved D. The CDR3 totals 13 residues. Germline CDR1 reads MDHEN; CDR2 reads SYDVKM. Trimming stripped 6 bases from V and 4 bases from J, with 13 bases between. CDR3 sequence (DNA): TGTGCCAGCAGCCAGACAAACCGTTACGAGCAGTACGTC. Encoded protein: CASSQTNRYEQYV.